Listed below are T cell receptor beta chains from one sample, sequenced in a study of control samples from healthy donors and cancer patients. The repertoire was sequenced with immunoSEQ multiplex PCR; TCRdb's copy has only in-frame clones and lacks some. The repertoire includes approximately 70,000 clones, approximately 89% of them detected once, and about 2.1% sits in the top ten. Sequenced sample: PBMCs. The source is a woman between 45 and 60 years old with head and neck cancer. Both conserved end residues are part of each CDR3. A D gene is named only where the DNA matches it firmly. Clone size is given for some rows only: seen once, a few or many times, or a class if the clone is expanded.

TRBV15	NA	once	TRBJ1-2	CATSRDRREGPGTF	TGTGCCACCAGCAGAGATCGAAGGGAGGGACCTGGCACCTTC
TRBV7-9	TRBD2	once	TRBJ2-5	CASSLLAGAAETQYF	TGTGCCAGCAGCTTATTAGCGGGGGCGGCGGAGACCCAGTACTTC
TRBV27	NA	NA	TRBJ2-3	CASSLRAEGAGTDTQYF	TGTGCCAGCAGTTTAAGGGCGGAGGGCGCCGGCACAGATACGCAGTATTTT
TRBV4-3	NA	NA	TRBJ2-2	CASSQDPGADTGELFF	TGCGCCAGCAGCCAAGACCCAGGGGCGGACACCGGGGAGCTGTTTTTT
TRBV6-2/TRBV6-3	TRBD2	NA	TRBJ2-5	CASSFSGGPGTQYF	TGTGCCAGCAGTTTCAGCGGGGGGCCGGGGACCCAGTACTTC
TRBV4-2	NA	NA	TRBJ2-1	CASSQGGAGSSYNEQFF	TGTGCCAGCAGCCAGGGGGGGGCGGGGAGCTCCTACAATGAGCAGTTCTTC
TRBV5-5	NA	NA	TRBJ1-6	CASSLGGSSYNSPLHF	TGTGCCAGCAGCTTGGGGGGGAGCTCATATAATTCACCCCTCCACTTT
TRBV7-9	TRBD2	NA	TRBJ2-3	CASSLVSGGLLGTDTQYF	TGTGCCAGCAGCTTAGTTAGCGGGGGGTTATTAGGAACGGATACGCAGTATTTT
TRBV6-1	NA	NA	TRBJ2-3	CASSETPSRDTQYF	TGTGCCAGCAGTGAAACCCCTAGCCGGGATACGCAGTATTTT
TRBV5-1	NA	NA	TRBJ2-6	CASSLGGRFKSSGANVLTF	TGCGCCAGCAGCTTGGGGGGGCGATTTAAAAGCTCTGGGGCCAACGTCCTGACTTTC
TRBV7-2	NA	once	TRBJ2-2	CASSLELDSRHTGELFF	TGTGCCAGCAGCTTAGAACTCGATTCACGCCACACCGGGGAGCTGTTTTTT
TRBV5-1	NA	NA	TRBJ1-6	CASSSTGDPSNSPLHF	TGCGCCAGCAGCTCAACCGGGGATCCCTCGAATTCACCCCTCCACTTT
TRBV9	NA	few	TRBJ2-1	CASSVGDFDNEQFF	TGTGCCAGCAGCGTAGGGGACTTCGACAATGAGCAGTTCTTC
TRBV30	NA	NA	TRBJ1-1	CAWSARDTEAFF	TGTGCCTGGAGTGCCCGGGACACTGAAGCTTTCTTT
TRBV5-1	TRBD2	NA	TRBJ2-5	CASSLAPRRGGEPTSNQETQYF	TGCGCCAGCAGCCTTGCCCCTAGGCGCGGGGGGGAACCAACATCCAACCAAGAGACCCAGTACTTC
TRBV18	TRBD1	NA	TRBJ1-5	CASSPPRAGGNNQPQHF	TGTGCCAGCTCACCCCCCAGGGCAGGGGGCAACAATCAGCCCCAGCATTTT
TRBV7-9	NA	NA	TRBJ2-7	CASSLVTGTYEQYF	TGTGCCAGCAGCTTAGTTACAGGGACCTACGAGCAGTACTTC
TRBV5-1	NA	NA	TRBJ2-3	CASSLVQGGLTDTQYF	TGCGCCAGCAGCTTGGTACAGGGGGGGTTAACAGATACGCAGTATTTT
TRBV14	NA	once	TRBJ2-5	CASSQAIVFGLRQGTQYF	TGTGCCAGCAGCCAAGCCATAGTTTTCGGGCTCCGTCAGGGGACCCAGTACTTC
TRBV12-3/TRBV12-4	TRBD1	few	TRBJ1-4	CASSSDTGVPQF	TGTGCCAGCAGTTCAGACACAGGGGTACCCCAGTTT
TRBV10-3	TRBD1	NA	TRBJ1-5	CAIDRGDNQPQHF	TGTGCCATCGACAGGGGGGACAATCAGCCCCAGCATTTT
TRBV2	NA	once	TRBJ2-5	CASSNQGGAAQETQYF	TGTGCCAGCAGTAACCAAGGGGGGGCGGCCCAAGAGACCCAGTACTTC
TRBV5-1	TRBD1	NA	TRBJ1-6	CASSPDRVNSPLHF	TGCGCCAGCAGCCCCGACAGGGTTAATTCACCCCTCCACTTT
TRBV18	NA	NA	TRBJ1-5	CASSPPNGTNQPQHF	TGTGCCAGCTCACCACCGAACGGAACCAATCAGCCCCAGCATTTT
TRBV18	NA	NA	TRBJ2-1	CASFRPGVHNEQFF	TGTGCCAGCTTCCGTCCCGGGGTCCACAATGAGCAGTTCTTC
TRBV28	NA	NA	TRBJ1-1	CASSFSFRRNTEAFF	TGTGCCAGCAGTTTTTCCTTCCGGAGGAACACTGAAGCTTTCTTT
TRBV10-2	TRBD2	NA	TRBJ2-5	CASRGSGNQETQYF	TGCGCCAGCAGGGGTAGCGGGAACCAAGAGACCCAGTACTTC
TRBV14	TRBD2	NA	TRBJ2-5	CASSQGRAGGQRETQYF	TGTGCCAGCAGCCAAGGACGAGCGGGGGGGCAAAGGGAGACCCAGTACTTC
TRBV7-2	NA	few	TRBJ2-4	CASSLAADLAKNIQYF	TGTGCCAGCAGCTTAGCGGCGGACCTAGCCAAAAACATTCAGTACTTC
TRBV6-5	TRBD2	NA	TRBJ2-7	CASKPAGGPYEQYF	TGTGCCAGCAAGCCAGCGGGGGGGCCCTACGAGCAGTACTTC
TRBV4-2	TRBD2	NA	TRBJ2-5	CASSQEGSGGRGTQYF	TGTGCCAGCAGCCAAGAGGGTAGCGGGGGGCGTGGGACCCAGTACTTC
TRBV29-1	TRBD1	NA	TRBJ1-2	CSVVTGVGGYTF	TGCAGCGTTGTCACAGGGGTCGGGGGCTACACCTTC
TRBV5-1	NA	NA	TRBJ2-1	CASSLAQGQGEQFF	TGCGCCAGCAGCTTGGCACAGGGCCAAGGTGAGCAGTTCTTC
TRBV5-6	TRBD1	NA	TRBJ2-6	CASSSLIQGAPGANVLTF	TGTGCCAGCAGCAGCCTAATCCAGGGGGCGCCTGGGGCCAACGTCCTGACTTTC
TRBV11-2	NA	NA	TRBJ2-7	CASSYRSTYEQYF	TGTGCCAGCAGCTATCGGTCTACCTACGAGCAGTACTTC
TRBV4-3	NA	NA	TRBJ1-2	CASSQAEGVDYGYTF	TGCGCCAGCAGCCAAGCGGAGGGCGTGGACTATGGCTACACCTTC
TRBV5-8	NA	NA	TRBJ2-4	CASSPHAEGAKNIQYF	TGTGCCAGCAGCCCCCATGCCGAGGGGGCCAAAAACATTCAGTACTTC